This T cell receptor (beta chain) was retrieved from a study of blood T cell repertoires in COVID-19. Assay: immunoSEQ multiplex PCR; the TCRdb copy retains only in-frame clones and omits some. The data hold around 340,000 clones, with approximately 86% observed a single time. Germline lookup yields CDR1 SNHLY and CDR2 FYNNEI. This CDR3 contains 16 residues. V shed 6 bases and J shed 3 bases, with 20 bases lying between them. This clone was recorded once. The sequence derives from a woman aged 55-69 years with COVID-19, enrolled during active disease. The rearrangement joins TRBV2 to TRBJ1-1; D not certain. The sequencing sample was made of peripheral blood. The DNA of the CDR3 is TGTGCCAGCAGCAAAACGGGTCCCGTCGTGGACACTGAAGCTTTCTTT. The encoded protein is CASSKTGPVVDTEAFF.